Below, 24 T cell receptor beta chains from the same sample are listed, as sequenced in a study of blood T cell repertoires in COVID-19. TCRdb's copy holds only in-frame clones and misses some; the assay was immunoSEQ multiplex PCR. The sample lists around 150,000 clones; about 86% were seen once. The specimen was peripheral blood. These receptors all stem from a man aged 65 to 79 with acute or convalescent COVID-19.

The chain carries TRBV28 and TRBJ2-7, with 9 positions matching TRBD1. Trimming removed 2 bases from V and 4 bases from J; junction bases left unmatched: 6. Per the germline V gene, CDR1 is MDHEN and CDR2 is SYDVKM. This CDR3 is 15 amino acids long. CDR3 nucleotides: TGTGCCAGCAGTTTAGGCCCCGGGACAGGGTACGAGCAGTACTTC. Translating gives CASSLGPGTGYEQYF.

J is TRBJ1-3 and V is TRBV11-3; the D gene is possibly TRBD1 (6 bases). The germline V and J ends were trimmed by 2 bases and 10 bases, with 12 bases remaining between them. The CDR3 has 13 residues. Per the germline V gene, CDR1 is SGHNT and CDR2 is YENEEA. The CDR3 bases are TGTGCCAGCAGCTTATCCCAGGGGTCGACCATATATTTT. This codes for CASSLSQGSTIYF.

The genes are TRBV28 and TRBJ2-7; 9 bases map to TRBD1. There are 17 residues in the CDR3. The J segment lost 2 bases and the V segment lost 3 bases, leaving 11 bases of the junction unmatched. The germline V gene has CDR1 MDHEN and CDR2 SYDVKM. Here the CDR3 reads CASSFLKGQGQTYEQYF. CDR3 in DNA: TGTGCCAGCAGTTTTCTCAAGGGACAGGGTCAGACCTACGAGCAGTACTTC.

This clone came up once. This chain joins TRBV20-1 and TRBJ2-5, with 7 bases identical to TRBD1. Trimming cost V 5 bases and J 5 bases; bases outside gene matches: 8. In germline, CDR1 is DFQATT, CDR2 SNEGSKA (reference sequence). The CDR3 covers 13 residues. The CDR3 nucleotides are TGCAGTGCTGGTGACAGGGTCGGGGAGACCCAGTACTTC. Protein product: CSAGDRVGETQYF.

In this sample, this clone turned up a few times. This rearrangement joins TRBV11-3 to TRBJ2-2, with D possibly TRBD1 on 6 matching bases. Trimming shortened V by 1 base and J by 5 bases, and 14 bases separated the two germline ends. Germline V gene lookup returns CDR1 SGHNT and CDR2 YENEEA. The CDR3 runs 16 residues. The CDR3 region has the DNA TGTGCCAGCAGCTTAGCGAGTCAGGGGAAAACCGGGGAGCTGTTTTTT. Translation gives CASSLASQGKTGELFF.

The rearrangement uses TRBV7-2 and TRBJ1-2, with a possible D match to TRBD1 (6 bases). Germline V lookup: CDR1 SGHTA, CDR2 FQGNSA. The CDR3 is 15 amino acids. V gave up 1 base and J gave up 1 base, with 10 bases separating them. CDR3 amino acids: CASSLGTANNYGYTF. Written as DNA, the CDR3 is TGTGCCAGCAGCTTAGGGACAGCAAATAACTATGGCTACACCTTC.

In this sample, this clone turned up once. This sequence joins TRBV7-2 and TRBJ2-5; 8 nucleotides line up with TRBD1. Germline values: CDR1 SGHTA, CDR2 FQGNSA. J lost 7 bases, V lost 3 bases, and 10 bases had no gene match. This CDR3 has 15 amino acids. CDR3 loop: CASSLDREQTRTQYF. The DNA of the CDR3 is TGTGCCAGCAGCTTGGACAGGGAACAGACTAGGACCCAGTACTTC.

This CDR3 reads CASSQQTGMADTIYF. The CDR3 DNA is TGCGCCAGCAGCCAACAGACAGGGATGGCGGACACCATATATTTT. The genes are TRBV4-3 and TRBJ1-3, with TRBD1 identical over 7 bases. Per the germline V gene, CDR1 is LGHNA and CDR2 is YSLEER. V shed 2 bases, J shed 8 bases, and the junction held 9 bases outside the gene matches. The CDR3 covers 15 residues.

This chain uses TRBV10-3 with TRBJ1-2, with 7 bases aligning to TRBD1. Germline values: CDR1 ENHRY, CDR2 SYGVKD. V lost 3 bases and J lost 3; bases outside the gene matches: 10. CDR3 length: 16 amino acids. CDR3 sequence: CAISERRGQGDYGYTF. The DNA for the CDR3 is TGTGCCATCAGTGAACGTCGGGGTCAGGGGGACTATGGCTACACCTTC.

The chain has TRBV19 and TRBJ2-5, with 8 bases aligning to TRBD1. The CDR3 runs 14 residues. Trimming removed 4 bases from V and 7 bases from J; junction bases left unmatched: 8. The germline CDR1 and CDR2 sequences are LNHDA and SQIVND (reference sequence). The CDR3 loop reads CASSTGQAYVTQYF. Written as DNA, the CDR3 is TGTGCCAGTAGTACGGGACAGGCATATGTGACCCAGTACTTC.

The CDR3 DNA reads as TGTGCCAGCAGTTTCCTTCGGAGTAAAAGTTACTCCTACGAGCAGTACTTC. Protein: CASSFLRSKSYSYEQYF. The V gene is TRBV6-2 or TRBV6-3, the J gene TRBJ2-7; D is unclear. The CDR3 runs to 17 residues. V lost 4 bases, J lost 0 bases, and 19 bases lay in between. Germline values: CDR1 MNHEY, CDR2 SVGEGT.

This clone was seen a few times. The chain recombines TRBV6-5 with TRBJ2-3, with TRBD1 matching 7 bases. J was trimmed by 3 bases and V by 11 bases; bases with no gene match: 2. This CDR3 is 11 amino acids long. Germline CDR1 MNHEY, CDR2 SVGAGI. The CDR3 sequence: CAVQGTDTQYF. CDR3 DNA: TGTGCCGTACAGGGGACAGATACGCAGTATTTT.

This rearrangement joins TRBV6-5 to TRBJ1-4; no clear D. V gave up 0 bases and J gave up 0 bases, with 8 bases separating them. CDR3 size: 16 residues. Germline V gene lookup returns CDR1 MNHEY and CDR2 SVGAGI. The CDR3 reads CASSYSSLATNEKLFF. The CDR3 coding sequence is TGTGCCAGCAGTTACTCGTCTCTTGCAACTAATGAAAAACTGTTTTTT.

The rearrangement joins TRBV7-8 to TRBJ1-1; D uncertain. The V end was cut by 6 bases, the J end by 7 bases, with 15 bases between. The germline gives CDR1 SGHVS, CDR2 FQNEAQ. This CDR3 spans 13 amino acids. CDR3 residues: CASRATDTDEAFF. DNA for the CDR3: TGTGCCAGCAGGGCGACGGATACAGATGAAGCTTTCTTT.

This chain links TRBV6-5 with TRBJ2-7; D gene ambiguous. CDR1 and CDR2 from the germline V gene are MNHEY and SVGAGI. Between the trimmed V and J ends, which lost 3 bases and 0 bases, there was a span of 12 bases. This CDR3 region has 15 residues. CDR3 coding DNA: TGTGCCAGCAGTTATGGTGGCGCAGGCTCCTACGAGCAGTACTTC. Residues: CASSYGGAGSYEQYF.

The CDR3 is CASSFRKALEGDTQYF. CDR3 nucleotides: TGTGCCAGCAGCTTCAGGAAGGCCTTAGAGGGAGATACGCAGTATTTT. The rearrangement uses TRBV5-4 and TRBJ2-3; D is possibly TRBD2 (5 bases). Trimming cost V 2 bases and J 5 bases, with 18 bases left between them. CDR3 length: 16 amino acids. Germline lookup yields CDR1 SGHNT and CDR2 YYREEE (reference sequence).

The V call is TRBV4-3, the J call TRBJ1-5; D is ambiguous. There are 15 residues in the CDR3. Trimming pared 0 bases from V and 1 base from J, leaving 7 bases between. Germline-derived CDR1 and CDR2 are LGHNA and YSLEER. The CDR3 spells CASSQEPGSNQPQHF. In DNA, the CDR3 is TGCGCCAGCAGCCAAGAGCCAGGAAGCAATCAGCCCCAGCATTTT.

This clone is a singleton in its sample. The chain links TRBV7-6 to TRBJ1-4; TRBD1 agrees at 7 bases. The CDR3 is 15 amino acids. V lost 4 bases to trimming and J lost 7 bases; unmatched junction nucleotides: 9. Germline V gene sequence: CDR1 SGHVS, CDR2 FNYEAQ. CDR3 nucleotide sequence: TGTGCCAGCAGCTCACAGGGGAATGTCGGTGAAAAACTGTTTTTT. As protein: CASSSQGNVGEKLFF. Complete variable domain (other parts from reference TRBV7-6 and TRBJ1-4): GAGVSQSPRYKVTKRGQDVALRCDPISGHVSLYWYRQALGQGPEFLTYFNYEAQQDKSGLPNDRFSAERPEGSISTLTIQRTEQRDSAMYRCASSSQGNVGEKLFFGSGTQLSVL.

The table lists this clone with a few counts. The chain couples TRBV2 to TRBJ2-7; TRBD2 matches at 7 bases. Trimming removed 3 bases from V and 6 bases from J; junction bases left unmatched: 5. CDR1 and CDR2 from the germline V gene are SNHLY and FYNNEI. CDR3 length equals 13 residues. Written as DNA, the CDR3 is TGTGCCAGCAGTGAGGGAGGGTTCGGCGAGCAGTACTTC. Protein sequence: CASSEGGFGEQYF.

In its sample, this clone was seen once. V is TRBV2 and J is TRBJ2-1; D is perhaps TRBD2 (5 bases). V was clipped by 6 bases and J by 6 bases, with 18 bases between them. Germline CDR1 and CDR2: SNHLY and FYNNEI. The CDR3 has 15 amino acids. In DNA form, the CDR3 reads TGTGCCAGCAGCCAAACTAGAACGTACAGCAATGAGCAGTTCTTC. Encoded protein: CASSQTRTYSNEQFF. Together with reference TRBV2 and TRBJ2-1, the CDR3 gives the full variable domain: EPEVTQTPSHQVTQMGQEVILRCVPISNHLYFYWYRQILGQKVEFLVSFYNNEISEKSEIFDDQFSVERPDGSNFTLKIRSTKLEDSAMYFCASSQTRTYSNEQFFGPGTRLTVL.

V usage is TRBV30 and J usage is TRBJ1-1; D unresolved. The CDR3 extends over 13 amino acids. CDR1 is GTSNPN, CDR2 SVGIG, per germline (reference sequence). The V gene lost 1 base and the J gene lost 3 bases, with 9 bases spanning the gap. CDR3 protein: CAWSAEADTEAFF. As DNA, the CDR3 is TGTGCCTGGAGTGCGGAGGCGGACACTGAAGCTTTCTTT.

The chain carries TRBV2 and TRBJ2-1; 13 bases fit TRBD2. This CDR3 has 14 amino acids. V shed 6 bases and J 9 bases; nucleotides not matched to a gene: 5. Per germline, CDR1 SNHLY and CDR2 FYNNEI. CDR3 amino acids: CASRGLAGKGEQFF. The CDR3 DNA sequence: TGTGCCAGCAGGGGACTAGCGGGAAAGGGTGAGCAGTTCTTC.

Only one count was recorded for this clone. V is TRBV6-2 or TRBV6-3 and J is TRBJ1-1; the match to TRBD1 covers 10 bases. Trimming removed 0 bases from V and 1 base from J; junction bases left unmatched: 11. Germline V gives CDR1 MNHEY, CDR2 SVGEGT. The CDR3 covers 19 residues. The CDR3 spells CASSYSTGTGVSGNTEAFF. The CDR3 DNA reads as TGTGCCAGCAGTTACTCGACGGGGACAGGGGTGAGCGGGAACACTGAAGCTTTCTTT.

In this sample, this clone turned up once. The CDR3 loop reads CASRTSGVNEQFF. The CDR3 DNA follows: TGTGCCAGTAGAACTAGCGGGGTCAATGAGCAGTTCTTC. This chain connects TRBV19 to TRBJ2-1, with 10 bases identical to TRBD2. The CDR3 loop spans 13 amino acids. V shed 6 bases, J shed 6 bases, and the junction held 2 bases outside the gene matches. CDR1 LNHDA and CDR2 SQIVND come from the germline V gene (reference sequence).